These T cell receptor beta chains were read from a single sample in a study of identical twins. TCRdb reanalysed the 5' RACE reads using MiXCR and keeps one entry per CDR3 protein. The profile shows 400,000 to 500,000 distinct CDR3 sequences, less than 20% of them singletons. Sample: naive T cells sorted from blood. Every receptor here comes from a man over 45 in good health. Both conserved end residues are part of each CDR3. A D gene is named only where the DNA matches it firmly. Size values are once, few and many counts, or a class for expanded clones, and some rows have none.

D gene	clone size	V gene	J gene	CDR3 DNA	CDR3 protein
NA	many	TRBV5-1	TRBJ2-4	TGCGCCAGCAGCCGCAAAAAAGACAGGGCCAAAAACATTCAGTACTTC	CASSRKKDRAKNIQYF
TRBD2	NA	TRBV7-3	TRBJ2-5	TGTGCCAGCAGCTCAAAAGCGGGAGGGGAGACCCAGTACTTC	CASSSKAGGETQYF
NA	few	TRBV12-3/TRBV12-4	TRBJ2-1	TGTGCCAGCAGTCCTTACGGGGGGCCCTACAATGAGCAGTTCTTC	CASSPYGGPYNEQFF
TRBD1	NA	TRBV19	TRBJ1-5	TGTGCCAGTAGTATAGTGAGGGGGACAGCCGGCAATCAGCCCCAGCATTTT	CASSIVRGTAGNQPQHF
TRBD2	NA	TRBV4-1	TRBJ2-2	TGCGCCAGCAGCCAACTAGCGGGGACCGCCGGGGAGCTGTTTTTT	CASSQLAGTAGELFF
NA	NA	TRBV20-1	TRBJ2-5	TGCAGTGCTAAAGGGGGCAGCGGGAGAATAGAGACCCAGTACTTC	CSAKGGSGRIETQYF
TRBD1	few	TRBV10-3	TRBJ1-2	TGTGCCATCAGTGACCGAGCATCGGGACAGGGGATTCACTATGGCTACACCTTC	CAISDRASGQGIHYGYTF
NA	NA	TRBV20-1	TRBJ1-6	TGCAGTGCTAGGTTCCCCGGGGCCAATAATTCACCCCTCCACTTT	CSARFPGANNSPLHF
TRBD1	many	TRBV12-3/TRBV12-4	TRBJ2-3	TGTGCCAGCAGTCCCGGGGACAGGGGCAGGGTTACAGATACGCAGTATTTT	CASSPGDRGRVTDTQYF
TRBD2	NA	TRBV7-2	TRBJ2-1	TGTGCCAGCAGCGCGGGACTAGCGGGGGGGCTTAATGAGCAGTTCTTC	CASSAGLAGGLNEQFF
NA	NA	TRBV7-6	TRBJ2-1	TGTGCCAGCAGCTCAACGGGGTCGGGTGAGCAGTTCTTC	CASSSTGSGEQFF
NA	few	TRBV29-1	TRBJ2-5	TGCAGCGTTGAAAGCAGGGGTGAGACCCAGTACTTC	CSVESRGETQYF
TRBD1	NA	TRBV7-8	TRBJ1-1	TGTGCCAGCAGCCCAGACAGGGGGCGGGGGACTGAAGCTTTCTTT	CASSPDRGRGTEAFF
TRBD2	NA	TRBV5-1	TRBJ2-3	TGCGCCAGCAGCTTGGGACTAGCGGGGGACACAGATACGCAGTATTTT	CASSLGLAGDTDTQYF
NA	few	TRBV5-5	TRBJ2-1	TGTGCCAGCAGCCCAGAAGGGGGGTACAATGAGCAGTTCTTC	CASSPEGGYNEQFF
TRBD1	NA	TRBV5-1	TRBJ1-6	TGCGCCAGCAGCTGGGCGACAGGGGATAATTCACCCCTCCACTTT	CASSWATGDNSPLHF
NA	many	TRBV7-2	TRBJ2-3	TGTGCCAGCAGCTTACTTACCGGGACCGAGGGTACGCAGTATTTT	CASSLLTGTEGTQYF
NA	many	TRBV28	TRBJ2-1	TGTGCCAGCAGTTTTAGGGGGGATGGTGAGCAGTTCTTC	CASSFRGDGEQFF
NA	many	TRBV10-3	TRBJ1-3	TGTGCCATCGCAGGGGACTCTGGAAACACCATATATTTT	CAIAGDSGNTIYF
NA	few	TRBV24-1	TRBJ2-1	TGTGCCACCAGTGATTTTGAGGGAAGTGGTAATGAGCAGTTCTTC	CATSDFEGSGNEQFF
TRBD2	few	TRBV7-2	TRBJ2-7	TGTGCCAGCAGCTTACAAGCGGGAGTGGACGAGCAGTACTTC	CASSLQAGVDEQYF
NA	few	TRBV29-1	TRBJ2-7	TGCAGCGGGCAGTTGGACACCTACGAGCAGTACTTC	CSGQLDTYEQYF
NA	NA	TRBV7-9	TRBJ2-2	TGTGCCAGCAGCTTAGCGGACGGGGAGCTGTTTTTT	CASSLADGELFF
TRBD2	few	TRBV4-3	TRBJ2-1	TGCGCCAGCAGCCCGGGAGGGGCGGGAGGACGCTACAATGAGCAGTTCTTC	CASSPGGAGGRYNEQFF
TRBD2	many	TRBV4-2	TRBJ2-2	TGTGCCAGCAGCCACGGACTAGCAGAGAACACCGGGGAGCTGTTTTTT	CASSHGLAENTGELFF